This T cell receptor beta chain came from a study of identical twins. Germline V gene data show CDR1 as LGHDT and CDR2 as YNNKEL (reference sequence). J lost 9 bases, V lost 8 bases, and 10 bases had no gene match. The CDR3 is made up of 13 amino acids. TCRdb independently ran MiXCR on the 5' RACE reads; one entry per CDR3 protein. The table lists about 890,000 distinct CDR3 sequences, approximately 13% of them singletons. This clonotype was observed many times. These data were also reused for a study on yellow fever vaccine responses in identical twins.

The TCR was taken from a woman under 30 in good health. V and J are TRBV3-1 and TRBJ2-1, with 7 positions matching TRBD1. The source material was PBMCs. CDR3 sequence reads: CASARGIRGEQFF. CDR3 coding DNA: TGTGCCAGCGCCAGGGGGATAAGGGGTGAGCAGTTCTTC.